This TCR beta chain derives from a study of blood T cell repertoires in COVID-19 (dated by TCRdb to the early 2020s). With regard to the full study: Samples covering the acute and convalescent phases of COVID-19 were provided by collaborators in the United States, Italy and Spain. The samples were drawn from the first 160 participants of the ongoing ImmuneRACE study and from over a thousand subjects provided by 6 global collaborators. The repertoires were made available in a free public database intended to serve as a resource for research on the immune response to SARS-CoV-2. Where available, HLA class I and class II types were obtained from metadata supplied by the sample provider rather than from assay-based typing. The sample metadata nearly always contained a de-identified subject ID, COVID-19 status, age in years and sex. The material from the prospective study consisted of cDNA or gDNA derived from T cells, B-cell-depleted T cells, or PBMCs. Deeply sampled blood TCRbeta repertoires from subjects exposed to, actively infected with, or recovered from COVID-19 were included in the dataset.

TCRbeta CDR3 regions were amplified from genomic DNA by means of the immunoSEQ Assay, a bias-controlled multiplex PCR. Regarding the original processing steps: The number of nucleated cells in each sample was estimated by amplification of reference gene primers within the assay. Sequence reads were collapsed and filtered to measure the absolute abundance of every unique TCRbeta CDR3 rearrangement. For each sample, productive Simpson clonality was calculated by taking the square root of Simpson's diversity index across productive rearrangements. TCRdb re-hosts the immuneACCESS table, in-frame sequences only. Its copies lack some clones; in the studies checked, an unresolved V gene accounts for under half of them, and the cause for the rest is not known. V, J and clone size are taken as reported in that table, and D and trimming were inferred from the DNA itself. Here the sample has 200,000 to 300,000 clones; 88% occur a single time. The top ten constitute around 0.98% of the sample.

The CDR3 holds 16 amino acids from the cysteine to the phenylalanine. Of all the DNA, just the CDR3 is kept, 48 bases in frame from base 1. Cut back by 0 bases and 1 base, the V and J ends lie 10 bases apart. The CDR1 and CDR2 encoded by the germline V gene are SGHDT and YYEEEE. Samples from volunteer blood donors who had recovered from COVID-19 were contributed by a second Seattle source. The collaborating institutions used their own protocols to collect whole blood in K2EDTA tubes. Collaborator samples were shipped for TCRbeta analysis as frozen whole blood, isolated PBMCs, or DNA extracted from either sample type. General conclusions and limits of the study: Clinical and demographic metadata were provided uncurated, with the amount varying by source and participant.

Notes on this clone: Its antigen is still unknown. No base quality values were provided; no much bigger clone lies one nucleotide off.

The receptor's source is a woman between 35 and 50 years old who had recovered from COVID-19. Sequencing used peripheral blood. The V and J segments used are TRBV5-6 and TRBJ2-2, with a tentative D gene TRBD1 over 5 matching bases. For the CDR3, the sequence is CASSLEPGKNTGELFF. The base sequence is TGTGCCAGCAGCTTGGAGCCAGGGAAGAACACCGGGGAGCTGTTTTTT.